A single sample is the source of the 9 T cell receptor beta chains below, sequenced in a study of T cells after posttransplantation cyclophosphamide. Treatment was busulfan-fludarabine conditioning, a marrow graft, and cyclophosphamide on days +3 and +4. Assay: immunoSEQ multiplex PCR; the TCRdb copy retains only in-frame clones and omits some. Among roughly 11,000 clones listed, 85% to 95% were seen once. The specimen comprised PBMCs, sampled after allogeneic stem cell transplant with posttransplant cyclophosphamide. The receptors stem from a female patient in her thirties or forties who received an allogeneic stem cell transplant from an unrelated donor, was CMV-positive, and had no GVHD. Some T cells may be graft donor cells.

The rearrangement uses TRBV6-1 and TRBJ2-1, with 11 bases identical to TRBD2. The V segment lost 0 bases and the J segment 3 bases; nucleotides outside the gene matches: 13. Germline V lookup: CDR1 MNHNS, CDR2 SASEGT. The CDR3 totals 20 residues. CDR3 DNA: TGTGCCAGCAGTGAAGCCCCGGGACTAGCGGCGAATAGAAACTACAATGAGCAGTTCTTC. Amino acid sequence: CASSEAPGLAANRNYNEQFF.

This chain connects TRBV5-1 to TRBJ2-7; no clear D gene. V lost 5 bases to trimming and J lost 0 bases, with 6 bases between them. The CDR3 runs to 12 residues. Germline V gene sequence: CDR1 SGHRS, CDR2 YFSETQ. The CDR3 DNA follows: TGCGCCAGCAGTGGCCTCTCCTACGAGCAGTACTTC. Translating it yields CASSGLSYEQYF.

This clone has just one count. This chain joins TRBV4-2 and TRBJ2-3; 7 nucleotides align to TRBD2. This CDR3 contains 20 residues. V trimming: 4 bases; J trimming: 0 bases; junction bases outside the gene matches: 19. The germline V gene has CDR1 LGHNA and CDR2 YNFKEQ. The CDR3, as DNA: TGTGCCAGCAGCCCCCGGCGGGATAGCGGGCGCCGCACCAGCACAGATACGCAGTATTTT. Translating gives CASSPRRDSGRRTSTDTQYF.

This clone was seen just once. This chain uses TRBV7-3 with TRBJ2-2; D perhaps matches TRBD2 (6 bases). The CDR3 totals 16 residues. V shed 1 base and J shed 1 base, with 10 bases lying between them. CDR1 is SGHTA, CDR2 FQGTGA, per germline. CDR3 sequence: CASSLIGGLNTGELFF. DNA for the CDR3: TGTGCCAGCAGCTTAATAGGAGGGCTGAACACCGGGGAGCTGTTTTTT.

V gene TRBV5-1 combines with J gene TRBJ1-2, with no clear D. This CDR3 contains 12 residues. Germline assignment: CDR1 SGHRS and CDR2 YFSETQ. Trimming removed 0 bases at V and 10 bases at J, with 10 bases between. This CDR3 reads CASSLARVLYTF. DNA for the CDR3: TGCGCCAGCAGCTTGGCCCGGGTGCTCTACACCTTC.

The chain carries TRBV14 and TRBJ1-6; 7 positions agree with TRBD1. This CDR3 is 14 amino acids long. The V gene's germline CDR1 is SGHDN and CDR2 FVKESK. V shed 3 bases and J 5 bases; nucleotides not matched to a gene: 1. The CDR3 protein is CASSHGTDNSPLHF. The CDR3 nucleotides are TGTGCCAGCAGCCACGGGACAGATAATTCACCCCTCCACTTT.

The chain carries TRBV5-1 and TRBJ2-7; D is possibly TRBD2 (6 bases). V shed 0 bases and J shed 5 bases, with 18 bases lying between them. Germline V gene lookup returns CDR1 SGHRS and CDR2 YFSETQ. The length of the CDR3 is 16 residues. The CDR3 DNA follows: TGCGCCAGCAGCTTGGTGTTCGTGGAGGGTACCCACGAGCAGTACTTC. Protein sequence: CASSLVFVEGTHEQYF.

The genes are TRBV21-1 and TRBJ2-1; TRBD1 is the table's D call, not checked against the DNA. TRBV21-1 is annotated as a pseudogene. This CDR3 has 15 amino acids. The CDR3 protein is CASSKVGRVGNEQFF. The CDR3 nucleotides are TGTGCCAGCAGCAAAGTTGGCAGGGTGGGCAATGAGCAGTTCTTC.

The chain carries TRBV6-1 and TRBJ1-4, with 9 bases that match TRBD1. The CDR3 totals 14 residues. The J segment lost 8 bases and the V segment lost 2 bases, leaving 3 bases of the junction unmatched. Germline lookup yields CDR1 MNHNS and CDR2 SASEGT. As DNA, the CDR3 is TGTGCCAGCAGTGAAATTACAGGGGGCGAAAAACTGTTTTTT. Its translation is CASSEITGGEKLFF.